This T cell receptor (beta chain) was captured in a study of blood T cell repertoires in COVID-19. Study overall: Acute-phase and convalescent COVID-19 samples originated in the United States, Italy and Spain.

The CDR3 covers 15 residues. Germline V lookup: CDR1 MNHNY, CDR2 SVGAGI (reference sequence). Trimming took 6 bases from V and 1 from J; bases not matched to a gene: 4. Authors' methods: Using reference gene primer amplification, nucleated cell counts were estimated. Some clones are missing from TCRdb's copy, which holds only in-frame ones; the method was immunoSEQ multiplex PCR. D and trimming were read from the DNA, whereas the V and J calls and clone size are those reported in that table. The sample shows 110,000 or so clones, 80% to 90% of them seen only once. Sequences were obtained from peripheral blood. This chain connects TRBV6-6 to TRBJ2-7, with TRBD2 matching 12 bases. This TCR was recovered from an older man with active or convalescent COVID-19. The CDR3 DNA is TGTGCCAGCAGAGCAGGACTAGCGGGATCCTACGAGCAGTACTTC. It encodes CASRAGLAGSYEQYF.